These 13 T cell receptor beta chains were all obtained from the same sample, sequenced in a study of shared clonotypes between healthy human individuals. Method: immunoSEQ multiplex PCR; TCRdb's copy keeps in-frame clones and lacks some. Among 640,000 or so clones listed, roughly 70% were seen once. The source material was memory CD4+ T cells sorted from blood. Subset described: CD45RA-negative fraction. Every receptor here comes from a woman aged 30 to 39 in good health.

V and J are TRBV10-2 and TRBJ2-1; 15 bases align to TRBD2. This CDR3 has 17 amino acids. Per the germline V gene, CDR1 is WSHSY and CDR2 is SAAADI. The junction had 12 bases not matched to a gene; V was cut back by 7 bases and J by 8 bases. CDR3 residues: CASMSGTSGRRSYEQFF. The CDR3 DNA sequence: TGCGCCAGCATGAGTGGGACTAGCGGGAGGAGGAGTTATGAGCAGTTCTTC.

The chain recombines TRBV5-8 with TRBJ2-7; no reliable D call. The CDR3 runs to 15 residues. Germline CDR1 is SGHTS and CDR2 is YDEGEE. Trimming left V 3 bases short and J 0 bases short, with 13 bases between. This CDR3 reads CASSYGFVSSYEQYF. Here the CDR3 DNA reads TGTGCCAGCAGCTACGGATTCGTTAGCTCCTACGAGCAGTACTTC.

The chain joins TRBV7-3 to TRBJ2-2, with a possible D match to TRBD1 (7 bases). Trimming left V 2 bases short and J 0 bases short, with 10 bases between. CDR1 and CDR2 from the germline V gene are SGHTA and FQGTGA. The CDR3 runs 16 residues. CDR3 protein: CASSLGGTANTGELFF. CDR3 sequence (DNA): TGTGCCAGCAGCTTAGGGGGGACAGCGAACACCGGGGAGCTGTTTTTT.

This clone was counted only a few times. The chain has TRBV20-1 and TRBJ1-5; D unclear. The V gene's germline CDR1 is DFQATT and CDR2 SNEGSKA (reference sequence). V shed 4 bases and J shed 6 bases, with 7 bases lying between them. This CDR3 comprises 11 residues. This CDR3 reads CSATKGQPQHF. The CDR3 coding sequence is TGCAGTGCTACGAAAGGTCAGCCCCAGCATTTT.

J is TRBJ1-4 and V is TRBV2; D remains ambiguous. Per germline, CDR1 SNHLY and CDR2 FYNNEI. The CDR3 is 14 residues long. The ends were cut back, 2 bases at V and 8 bases at J, with 12 bases in the middle. The CDR3 nucleotides read TGTGCCAGCAGTGAACGGTCGGGGAGGGAAAAACTGTTTTTT. It translates to CASSERSGREKLFF.

This chain uses TRBV5-1 with TRBJ2-7; D not resolved. V was pared by 1 base and J by 3 bases, with 11 bases between. CDR3 size: 14 residues. Per germline, CDR1 SGHRS and CDR2 YFSETQ. CDR3: CASSLYTENYEQYF. CDR3 bases: TGCGCCAGCAGCTTGTATACGGAGAACTACGAGCAGTACTTC. Together with reference TRBV5-1 and TRBJ2-7, the CDR3 gives the full variable domain: KAGVTQTPRYLIKTRGQQVTLSCSPISGHRSVSWYQQTPGQGLQFLFEYFSETQRNKGNFPGRFSGRQFSNSRSEMNVSTLELGDSALYLCASSLYTENYEQYFGPGTRLTVT.

This chain uses TRBV5-1 with TRBJ2-3, with D possibly called TRBD1 or TRBD2 (5 bases each). V was cut by 2 bases and J by 3 bases, with 10 bases left in between. The CDR3 sequence is 14 residues long. CDR1 and CDR2 (germline): SGHRS, YFSETQ. CDR3 sequence (DNA): TGCGCCAGCAGCTTTGGGGGAGTAACAGATACGCAGTATTTT. Its protein product is CASSFGGVTDTQYF.

This clone occurred once. The same CDR3 can be traced to other DNA sequences in this sample. V usage is TRBV6-5 and J usage is TRBJ2-2, with D possibly being TRBD2 (5 bases). The CDR3 is 14 amino acids. Germline values: CDR1 MNHEY, CDR2 SVGAGI. The V and J ends lost 6 bases and 1 base respectively, with 9 bases between them. The CDR3, as DNA: TGTGCCAGCAGACGAAGCGGGAACACCGGGGAGCTGTTTTTT. Its translation is CASRRSGNTGELFF.

This clone came up many times. The genes are TRBV7-2 and TRBJ1-3; possible D gene TRBD1, 5 bases. Germline loops: CDR1 SGHTA, CDR2 FQGNSA. V was trimmed by 6 bases and J by 2 bases, leaving 14 bases between them. The CDR3 covers 15 residues. CDR3 DNA sequence: TGTGCCAGCAGTTACGATGGGGGGGCTGGAAACACCATATATTTT. Translated: CASSYDGGAGNTIYF. The whole variable domain, remainder taken from reference TRBV7-2 and TRBJ1-3, is GAGVSQSPSNKVTEKGKDVELRCDPISGHTALYWYRQSLGQGLEFLIYFQGNSAPDKSGLPSDRFSAERTGGSVSTLTIQRTQQEDSAVYLCASSYDGGAGNTIYFGEGSWLTVV.

DNA of the CDR3: TGTGCCTGGAGCGATTCTATCGATTCTCTGCGTAGTATGAGCGAGCAGTACTTC. Translating it yields CAWSDSIDSLRSMSEQYF. The chain recombines TRBV30 with TRBJ2-7; no clear D. The length of the CDR3 is 18 residues. V lost 3 bases and J lost 6, with 30 bases in between. Germline CDR1 and CDR2: GTSNPN and SVGIG (reference sequence).

The chain joins TRBV7-2 to TRBJ2-7, with unresolved D. In germline, CDR1 is SGHTA, CDR2 FQGNSA. Trimming pared 0 bases from V and 3 bases from J, leaving 9 bases between. The CDR3 length is 14 residues. In nucleotides, the CDR3 is TGTGCCAGCAGCTTAGCGGGGTCTTACTACGAGCAGTACTTC. It specifies CASSLAGSYYEQYF.

The V and J genes are TRBV28 and TRBJ1-2, with D unclear. CDR3 length: 13 amino acids. Trimming pared 4 bases from V and 8 bases from J, leaving 14 bases between. From germline, CDR1 is MDHEN and CDR2 SYDVKM. The CDR3 is CASSSIRKQGYTF. DNA of the CDR3: TGTGCCAGCAGTTCCATCCGAAAGCAAGGCTACACCTTC.

DNA of the CDR3: TGTGCCATCGGCACAGGGTCCCTGCCCTATGGCTACACCTTC. Protein sequence: CAIGTGSLPYGYTF. The chain joins TRBV10-3 to TRBJ1-2; possibly TRBD1 for D (6 bases). This CDR3 is 14 amino acids long. CDR1 is ENHRY and CDR2 is SYGVKD in the germline V gene. The V gene lost 8 bases and the J gene lost 4 bases, with 17 bases spanning the gap.